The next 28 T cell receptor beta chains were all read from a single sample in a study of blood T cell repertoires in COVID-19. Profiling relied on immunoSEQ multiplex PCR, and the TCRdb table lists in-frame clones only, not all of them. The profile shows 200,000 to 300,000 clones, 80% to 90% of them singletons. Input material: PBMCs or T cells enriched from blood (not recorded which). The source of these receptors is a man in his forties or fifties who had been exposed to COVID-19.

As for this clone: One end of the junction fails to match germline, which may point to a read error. DNA for the CDR3: TGTGCTAGCAGCTTAGCTTTTGGGCTAGCGGACACCGGGGAGCTGTTTTTT. Its protein product is CASSLAFGLADTGELFF. The rearrangement uses TRBV7-7 and TRBJ2-2, with 7 nucleotides matching TRBD2. The germline gives CDR1 SSHAT, CDR2 FNYEAQ (reference sequence). The CDR3 is 17 residues long.

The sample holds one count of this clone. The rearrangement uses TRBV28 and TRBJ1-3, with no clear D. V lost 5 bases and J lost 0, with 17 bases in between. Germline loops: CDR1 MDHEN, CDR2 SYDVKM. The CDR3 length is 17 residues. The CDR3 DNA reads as TGTGCCAGCAGTCTACCCCGAGGAGGGCGCTCTGGAAACACCATATATTTT. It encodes CASSLPRGGRSGNTIYF.

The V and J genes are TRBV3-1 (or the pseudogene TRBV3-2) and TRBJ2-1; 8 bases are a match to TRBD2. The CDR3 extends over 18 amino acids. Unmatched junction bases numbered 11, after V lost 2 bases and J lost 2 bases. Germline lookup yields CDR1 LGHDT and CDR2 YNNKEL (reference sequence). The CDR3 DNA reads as TGTGCCAGCAGCCAAAGGACTAGCATCGTCAGCACCTACAATGAGCAGTTCTTC. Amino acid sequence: CASSQRTSIVSTYNEQFF.

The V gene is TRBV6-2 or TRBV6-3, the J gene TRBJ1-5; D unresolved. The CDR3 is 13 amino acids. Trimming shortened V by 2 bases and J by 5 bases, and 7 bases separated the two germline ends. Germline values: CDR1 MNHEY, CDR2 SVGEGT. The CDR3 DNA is TGTGCCAGCAGTTACCTGGGAGATCAGCCCCAGCATTTT. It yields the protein CASSYLGDQPQHF.

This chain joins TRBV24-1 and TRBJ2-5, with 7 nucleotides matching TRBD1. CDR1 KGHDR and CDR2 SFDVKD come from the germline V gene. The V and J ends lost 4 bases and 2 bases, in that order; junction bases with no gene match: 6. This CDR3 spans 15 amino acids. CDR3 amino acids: CATSEPGQNQETQYF. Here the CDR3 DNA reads TGTGCCACCAGTGAGCCGGGACAGAATCAAGAGACCCAGTACTTC.

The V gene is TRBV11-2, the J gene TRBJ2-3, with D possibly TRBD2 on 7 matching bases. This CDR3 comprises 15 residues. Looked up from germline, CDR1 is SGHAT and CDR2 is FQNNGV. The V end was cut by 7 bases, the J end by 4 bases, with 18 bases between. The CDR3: CASTRGGAGADTQYF. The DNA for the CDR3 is TGTGCCAGCACCAGAGGGGGGGCTGGGGCAGATACGCAGTATTTT. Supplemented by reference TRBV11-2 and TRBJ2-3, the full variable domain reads EAGVAQSPRYKIIEKRQSVAFWCNPISGHATLYWYQQILGQGPKLLIQFQNNGVVDDSQLPKDRFSAERLKGVDSTLKIQPAKLEDSAVYLCASTRGGAGADTQYFGPGTRLTVL.

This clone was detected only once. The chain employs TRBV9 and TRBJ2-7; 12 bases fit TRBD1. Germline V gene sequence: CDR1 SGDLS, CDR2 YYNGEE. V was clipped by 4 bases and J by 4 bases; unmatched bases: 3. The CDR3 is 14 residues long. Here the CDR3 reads CASSRGQGAYEQYF. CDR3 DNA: TGTGCCAGCAGCCGGGGACAGGGGGCTTACGAGCAGTACTTC. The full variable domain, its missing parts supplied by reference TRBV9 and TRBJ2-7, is DSGVTQTPKHLITATGQRVTLRCSPRSGDLSVYWYQQSLDQGLQFLIQYYNGEERAKGNILERFSAQQFPDLHSELNLSSLELGDSALYFCASSRGQGAYEQYFGPGTRLTVT.

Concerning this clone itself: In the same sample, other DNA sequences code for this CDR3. CDR3 sequence reads: CASSGQGGSYNEQFF. CDR3 bases: TGTGCCAGCAGCGGACAGGGGGGCTCCTACAATGAGCAGTTCTTC. V gene TRBV9 combines with J gene TRBJ2-1, with TRBD1 matching over 9 bases. The V and J ends lost 3 bases and 0 bases, in that order; junction bases with no gene match: 1. The CDR3 has 15 amino acids. CDR1 is SGDLS and CDR2 is YYNGEE in the germline V gene.

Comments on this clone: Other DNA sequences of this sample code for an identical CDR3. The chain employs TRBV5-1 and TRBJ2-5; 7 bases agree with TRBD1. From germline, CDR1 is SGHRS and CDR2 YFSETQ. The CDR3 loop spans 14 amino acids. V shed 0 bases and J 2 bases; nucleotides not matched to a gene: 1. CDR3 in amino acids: CASSLATGQETQYF. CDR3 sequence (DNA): TGCGCCAGCAGCTTGGCGACAGGGCAAGAGACCCAGTACTTC. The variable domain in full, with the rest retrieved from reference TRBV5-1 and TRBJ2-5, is KAGVTQTPRYLIKTRGQQVTLSCSPISGHRSVSWYQQTPGQGLQFLFEYFSETQRNKGNFPGRFSGRQFSNSRSEMNVSTLELGDSALYLCASSLATGQETQYFGPGTRLLVL.

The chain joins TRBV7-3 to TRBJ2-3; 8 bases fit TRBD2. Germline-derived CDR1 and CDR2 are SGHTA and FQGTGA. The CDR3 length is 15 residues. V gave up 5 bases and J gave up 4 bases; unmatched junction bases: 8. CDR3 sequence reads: CASSKRAGGSDTQYF. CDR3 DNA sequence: TGTGCCAGCAGCAAAAGGGCGGGAGGATCAGATACGCAGTATTTT.

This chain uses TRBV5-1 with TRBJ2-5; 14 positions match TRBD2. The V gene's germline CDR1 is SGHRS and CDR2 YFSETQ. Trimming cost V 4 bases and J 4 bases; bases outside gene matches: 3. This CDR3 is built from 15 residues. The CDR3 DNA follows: TGCGCCAGCAGCGGCGGGACTAGCGGGGGAGAGACCCAGTACTTC. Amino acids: CASSGGTSGGETQYF.

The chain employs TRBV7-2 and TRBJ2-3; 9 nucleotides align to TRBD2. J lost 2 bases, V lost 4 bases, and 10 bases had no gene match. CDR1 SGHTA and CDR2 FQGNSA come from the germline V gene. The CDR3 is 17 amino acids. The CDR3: CASSYQPLAGSTDTQYF. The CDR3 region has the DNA TGTGCCAGCAGCTACCAACCCCTAGCGGGGTCCACAGATACGCAGTATTTT.

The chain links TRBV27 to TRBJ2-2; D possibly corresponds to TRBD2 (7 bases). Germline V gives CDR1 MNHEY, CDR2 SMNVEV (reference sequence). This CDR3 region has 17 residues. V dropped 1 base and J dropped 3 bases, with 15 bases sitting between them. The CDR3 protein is CASSLLGGQGYTGELFF. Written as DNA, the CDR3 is TGTGCCAGCAGTTTATTGGGGGGGCAGGGTTACACCGGGGAGCTGTTTTTT.

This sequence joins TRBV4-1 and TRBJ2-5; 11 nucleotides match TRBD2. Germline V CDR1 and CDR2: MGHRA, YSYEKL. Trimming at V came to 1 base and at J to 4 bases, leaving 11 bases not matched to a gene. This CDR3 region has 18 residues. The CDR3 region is CASSQVPSGGIGRETQYF. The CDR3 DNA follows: TGCGCCAGCAGCCAAGTTCCTAGCGGGGGGATCGGTCGAGAGACCCAGTACTTC.

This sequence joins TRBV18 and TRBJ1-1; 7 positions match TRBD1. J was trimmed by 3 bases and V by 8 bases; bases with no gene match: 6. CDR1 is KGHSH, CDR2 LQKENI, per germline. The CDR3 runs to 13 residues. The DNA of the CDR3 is TGTGCCAGCCGGGAGGGGGCAGACACTGAAGCTTTCTTT. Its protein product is CASREGADTEAFF. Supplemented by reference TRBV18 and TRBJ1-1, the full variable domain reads NAGVMQNPRHLVRRRGQEARLRCSPMKGHSHVYWYRQLPEEGLKFMVYLQKENIIDESGMPKERFSAEFPKEGPSILRIQQVVRGDSAAYFCASREGADTEAFFGQGTRLTVV.

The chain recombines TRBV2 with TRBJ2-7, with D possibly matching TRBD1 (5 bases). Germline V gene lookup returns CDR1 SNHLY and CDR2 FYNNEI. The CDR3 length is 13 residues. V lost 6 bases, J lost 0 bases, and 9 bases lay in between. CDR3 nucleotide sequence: TGTGCCAGCAGCGTCAGGGACTCCTACGAGCAGTACTTC. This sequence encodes CASSVRDSYEQYF. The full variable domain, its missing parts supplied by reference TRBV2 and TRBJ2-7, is EPEVTQTPSHQVTQMGQEVILRCVPISNHLYFYWYRQILGQKVEFLVSFYNNEISEKSEIFDDQFSVERPDGSNFTLKIRSTKLEDSAMYFCASSVRDSYEQYFGPGTRLTVT.

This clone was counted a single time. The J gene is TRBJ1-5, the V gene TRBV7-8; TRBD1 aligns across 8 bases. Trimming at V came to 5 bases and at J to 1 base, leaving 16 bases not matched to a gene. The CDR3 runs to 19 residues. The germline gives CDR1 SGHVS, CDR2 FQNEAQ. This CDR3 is CASSPRAGGASRSNQPQHF. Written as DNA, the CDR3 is TGTGCCAGCAGCCCCAGGGCAGGGGGCGCGTCAAGGAGCAATCAGCCCCAGCATTTT.

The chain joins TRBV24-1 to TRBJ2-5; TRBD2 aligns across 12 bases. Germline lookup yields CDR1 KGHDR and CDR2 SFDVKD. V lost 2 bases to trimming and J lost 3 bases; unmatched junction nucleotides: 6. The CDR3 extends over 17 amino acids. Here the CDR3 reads CATSDSSGRAREETQYF. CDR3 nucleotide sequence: TGTGCCACCAGTGATTCTAGCGGGAGGGCCAGGGAAGAGACCCAGTACTTC.

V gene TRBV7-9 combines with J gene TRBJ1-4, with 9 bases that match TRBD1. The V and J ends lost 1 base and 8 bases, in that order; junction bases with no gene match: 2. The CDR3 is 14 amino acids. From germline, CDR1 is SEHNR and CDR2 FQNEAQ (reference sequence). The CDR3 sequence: CASSLEQGAEKLFF. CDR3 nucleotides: TGTGCCAGCAGCTTAGAACAGGGGGCCGAAAAACTGTTTTTT. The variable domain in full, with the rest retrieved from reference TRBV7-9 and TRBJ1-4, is DTGVSQNPRHKITKRGQNVTFRCDPISEHNRLYWYRQTLGQGPEFLTYFQNEAQLEKSRLLSDRFSAERPKGSFSTLEIQRTEQGDSAMYLCASSLEQGAEKLFFGSGTQLSVL.

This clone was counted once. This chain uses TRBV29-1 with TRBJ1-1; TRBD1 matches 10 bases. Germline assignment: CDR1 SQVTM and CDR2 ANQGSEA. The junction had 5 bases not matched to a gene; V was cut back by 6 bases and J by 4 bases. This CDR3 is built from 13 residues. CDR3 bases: TGCAGCGTCGCGGACAGGGGGTTCACTGAAGCTTTCTTT. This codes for CSVADRGFTEAFF.

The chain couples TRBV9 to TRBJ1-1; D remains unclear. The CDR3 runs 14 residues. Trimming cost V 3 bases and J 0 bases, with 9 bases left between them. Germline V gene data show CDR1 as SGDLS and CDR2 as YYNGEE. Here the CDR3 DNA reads TGTGCCAGCAGCGAACAGACGATGAACACTGAAGCTTTCTTT. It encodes CASSEQTMNTEAFF. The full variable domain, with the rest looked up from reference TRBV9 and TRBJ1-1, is DSGVTQTPKHLITATGQRVTLRCSPRSGDLSVYWYQQSLDQGLQFLIQYYNGEERAKGNILERFSAQQFPDLHSELNLSSLELGDSALYFCASSEQTMNTEAFFGQGTRLTVV.

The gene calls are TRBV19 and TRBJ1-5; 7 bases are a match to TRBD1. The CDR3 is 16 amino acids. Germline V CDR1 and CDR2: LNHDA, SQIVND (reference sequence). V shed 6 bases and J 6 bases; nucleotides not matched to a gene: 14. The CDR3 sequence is CASRKDAGGPGQPQHF. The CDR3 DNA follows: TGTGCCAGTAGGAAAGATGCAGGGGGACCTGGTCAGCCCCAGCATTTT.

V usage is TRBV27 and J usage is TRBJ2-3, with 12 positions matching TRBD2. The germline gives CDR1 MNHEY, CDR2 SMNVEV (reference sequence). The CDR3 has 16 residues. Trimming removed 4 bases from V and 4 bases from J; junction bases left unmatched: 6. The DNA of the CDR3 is TGTGCCAGCAGTTCCCTAGCGGGGGGGCCGTCAGATACGCAGTATTTT. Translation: CASSSLAGGPSDTQYF.

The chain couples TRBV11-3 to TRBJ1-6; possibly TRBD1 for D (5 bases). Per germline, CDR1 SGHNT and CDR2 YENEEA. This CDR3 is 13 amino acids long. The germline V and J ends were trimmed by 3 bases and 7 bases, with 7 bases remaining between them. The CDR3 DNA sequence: TGTGCCAGCAGCTTGAACAGGAATTCACCCCTCCACTTT. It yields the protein CASSLNRNSPLHF.

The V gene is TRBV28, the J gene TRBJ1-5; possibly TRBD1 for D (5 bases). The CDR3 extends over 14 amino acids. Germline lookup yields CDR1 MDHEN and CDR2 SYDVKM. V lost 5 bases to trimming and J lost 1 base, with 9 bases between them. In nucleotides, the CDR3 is TGTGCCAGCAGTGCTGGGGGGAGCAATCAGCCCCAGCATTTT. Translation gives CASSAGGSNQPQHF.

This CDR3 is CASSLAGQGADTQYF. For the CDR3, the DNA is TGTGCCAGCAGTTTGGCAGGACAGGGGGCAGATACGCAGTATTTT. This chain links TRBV28 with TRBJ2-3, with TRBD1 matching 10 bases. With 3 bases clipped from V and 4 bases from J, the junction kept 4 bases outside the gene matches. This CDR3 spans 15 amino acids. Germline CDR1 reads MDHEN; CDR2 reads SYDVKM.

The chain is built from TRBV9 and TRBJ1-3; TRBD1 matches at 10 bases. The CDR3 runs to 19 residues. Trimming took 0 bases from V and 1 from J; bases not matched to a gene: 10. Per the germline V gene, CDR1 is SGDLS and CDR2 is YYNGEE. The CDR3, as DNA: TGTGCCAGCAGCGTAGAGTTATTGCGACAGGGGGCTTCTGGAAACACCATATATTTT. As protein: CASSVELLRQGASGNTIYF.

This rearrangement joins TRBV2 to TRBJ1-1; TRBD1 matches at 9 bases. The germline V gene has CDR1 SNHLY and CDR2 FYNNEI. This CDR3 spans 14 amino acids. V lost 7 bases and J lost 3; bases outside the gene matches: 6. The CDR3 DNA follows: TGTGCCAGCATCACGACAGGGGGGGACACTGAAGCTTTCTTT. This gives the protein CASITTGGDTEAFF.